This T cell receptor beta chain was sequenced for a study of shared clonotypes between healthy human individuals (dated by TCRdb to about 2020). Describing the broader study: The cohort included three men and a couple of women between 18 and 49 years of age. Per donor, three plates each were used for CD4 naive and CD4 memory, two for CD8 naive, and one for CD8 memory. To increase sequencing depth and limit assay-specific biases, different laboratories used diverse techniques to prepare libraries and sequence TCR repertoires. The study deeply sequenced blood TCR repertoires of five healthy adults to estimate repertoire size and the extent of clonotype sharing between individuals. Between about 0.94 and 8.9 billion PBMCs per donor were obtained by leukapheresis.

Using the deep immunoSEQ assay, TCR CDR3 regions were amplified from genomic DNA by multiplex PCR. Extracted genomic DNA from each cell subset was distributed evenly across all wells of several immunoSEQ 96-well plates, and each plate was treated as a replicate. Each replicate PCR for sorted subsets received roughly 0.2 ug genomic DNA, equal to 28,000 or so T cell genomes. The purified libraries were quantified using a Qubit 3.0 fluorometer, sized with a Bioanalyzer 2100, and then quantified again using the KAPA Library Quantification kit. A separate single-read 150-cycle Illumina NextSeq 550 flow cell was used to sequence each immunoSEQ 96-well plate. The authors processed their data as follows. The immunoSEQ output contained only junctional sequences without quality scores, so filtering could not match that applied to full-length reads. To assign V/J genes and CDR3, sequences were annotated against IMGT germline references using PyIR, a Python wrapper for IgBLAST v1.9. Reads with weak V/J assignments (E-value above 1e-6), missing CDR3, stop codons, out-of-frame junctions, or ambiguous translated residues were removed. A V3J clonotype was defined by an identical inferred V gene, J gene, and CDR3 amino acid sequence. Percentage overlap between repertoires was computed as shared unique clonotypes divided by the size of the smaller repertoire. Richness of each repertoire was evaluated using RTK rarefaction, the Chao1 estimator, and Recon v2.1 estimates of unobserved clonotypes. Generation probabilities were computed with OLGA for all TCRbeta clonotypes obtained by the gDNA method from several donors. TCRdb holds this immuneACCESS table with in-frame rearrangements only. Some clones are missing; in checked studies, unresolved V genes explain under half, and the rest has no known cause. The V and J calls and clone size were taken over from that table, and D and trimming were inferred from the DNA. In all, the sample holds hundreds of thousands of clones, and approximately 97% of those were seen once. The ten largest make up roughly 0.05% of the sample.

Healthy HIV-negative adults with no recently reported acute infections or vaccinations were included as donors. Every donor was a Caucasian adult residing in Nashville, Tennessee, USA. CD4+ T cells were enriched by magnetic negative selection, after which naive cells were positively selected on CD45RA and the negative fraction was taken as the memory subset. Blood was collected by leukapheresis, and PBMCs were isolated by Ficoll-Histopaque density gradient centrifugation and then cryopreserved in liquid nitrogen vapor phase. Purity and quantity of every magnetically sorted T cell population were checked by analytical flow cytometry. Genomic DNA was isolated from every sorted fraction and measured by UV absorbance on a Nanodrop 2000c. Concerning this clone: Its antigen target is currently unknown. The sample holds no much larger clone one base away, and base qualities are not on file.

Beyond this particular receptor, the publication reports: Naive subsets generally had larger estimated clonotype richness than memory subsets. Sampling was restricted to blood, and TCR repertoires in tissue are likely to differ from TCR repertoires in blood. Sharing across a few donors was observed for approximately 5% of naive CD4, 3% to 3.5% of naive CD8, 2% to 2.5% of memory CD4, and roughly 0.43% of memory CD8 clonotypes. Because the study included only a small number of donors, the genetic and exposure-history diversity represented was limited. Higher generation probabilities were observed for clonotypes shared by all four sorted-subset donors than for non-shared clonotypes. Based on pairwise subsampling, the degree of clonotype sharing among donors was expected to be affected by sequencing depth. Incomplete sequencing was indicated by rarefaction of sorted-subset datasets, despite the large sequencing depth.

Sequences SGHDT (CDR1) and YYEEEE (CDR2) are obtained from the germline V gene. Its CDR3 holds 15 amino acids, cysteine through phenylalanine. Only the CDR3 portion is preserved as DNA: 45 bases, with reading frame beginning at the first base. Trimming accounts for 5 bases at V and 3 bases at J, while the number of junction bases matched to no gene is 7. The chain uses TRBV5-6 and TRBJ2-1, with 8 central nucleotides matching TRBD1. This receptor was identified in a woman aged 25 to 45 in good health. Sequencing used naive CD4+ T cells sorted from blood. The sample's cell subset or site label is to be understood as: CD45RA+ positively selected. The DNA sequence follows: TGTGCCAGCAGGCAGACAGGGGTCGGCTACAATGAGCAGTTCTTC. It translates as CASRQTGVGYNEQFF.